These 18 T cell receptor beta chains were all obtained from the same sample, sequenced in a study of CD8 T cells in ankylosing spondylitis listed by TCRdb under 2017. Library preparation used 5' RACE. Sequencing relied on an Illumina HiSeq 2500. The public reads were run again by TCRdb, first through fastp at Q25 and then through MiXCR, and only productive beta chains were kept. Rows are combined by CDR3 protein, so each entry shows the most common genes and DNA. In this sample the table shows roughly 150,000 distinct CDR3 sequences, 7% to 8% of which occur a single time. 9.5% to 15% of the sample lies in the top ten. What was sequenced was blood, either unsorted or a sorted T cell fraction (not recorded which). The origin of the receptors is a female donor with ankylosing spondylitis or in good health (not recorded which).

This clonotype appeared many times. This chain uses TRBV25-1 with TRBJ2-7; D not resolved. The CDR3 runs 10 residues. V gave up 5 bases and J gave up 3 bases, with 2 bases separating them. The germline V gene encodes CDR1 MGHDK and CDR2 SYGVNS. For the CDR3, the DNA is TGTGCCAGCAGTTTCTACGAGCAGTACTTC. Its translation is CASSFYEQYF.

In this sample, this clonotype turned up many times. The chain recombines TRBV20-1 with TRBJ1-1; no clear D. Germline assignment: CDR1 DFQATT and CDR2 SNEGSKA (reference sequence). Trimming left V 8 bases short and J 4 bases short, with 11 bases between. The CDR3 runs to 11 residues. CDR3 in amino acids: CSLRLGTEAFF. Here the CDR3 DNA reads TGCAGTTTAAGGTTGGGCACTGAAGCTTTCTTT.

This clonotype came up a few times. This chain joins TRBV7-2 and TRBJ1-2; unclear D gene. The CDR3 has 14 amino acids. The germline CDR1 and CDR2 sequences are SGHTA and FQGNSA. V was trimmed by 5 bases and J by 5 bases, leaving 15 bases between them. This chain's CDR3 is CASSPDSLTYGYTF. Here the CDR3 DNA reads TGTGCCAGCAGCCCTGATTCTTTAACATATGGCTACACCTTC.

This clonotype was counted many times. J is TRBJ1-1 and V is TRBV27; D is uncertain. The V gene's germline CDR1 is MNHEY and CDR2 SMNVEV (reference sequence). Trimming removed 0 bases at V and 0 bases at J, with 8 bases between. CDR3 length: 15 amino acids. This CDR3 is CASSLSERVNTEAFF. CDR3 sequence (DNA): TGTGCCAGCAGTTTATCGGAAAGGGTGAACACTGAAGCTTTCTTT.

In this sample, this clonotype turned up many times. The genes are TRBV5-1 and TRBJ2-7, with D unclear. Germline CDR1 SGHRS, CDR2 YFSETQ. Trimming removed 0 bases from V and 2 bases from J, with 12 bases in between. The CDR3 contains 15 residues. The chain's CDR3 is CASSLEPGYAYEQYF. The CDR3 region has the DNA TGCGCCAGCAGCTTGGAGCCAGGATACGCCTACGAGCAGTACTTC.

This clonotype has a count of ten or more. This chain joins TRBV28 and TRBJ1-1, with 12 bases aligning to TRBD1. This CDR3 has 14 amino acids. The trim removed 5 bases at V and 6 bases at J, leaving 4 bases unmatched. Germline lookup yields CDR1 MDHEN and CDR2 SYDVKM. The CDR3 sequence: CASSPGQGAPEAFF. The CDR3 nucleotides are TGTGCCAGCAGTCCGGGACAGGGGGCTCCTGAAGCTTTCTTT.

There are many counts of this clonotype. V gene TRBV10-3 combines with J gene TRBJ1-1; D is perhaps TRBD1 (5 bases). The length of the CDR3 is 14 residues. The germline V gene has CDR1 ENHRY and CDR2 SYGVKD. Trimming pared 4 bases from V and 1 base from J, leaving 10 bases between. CDR3 residues: CAISGVGGNTEAFF. As DNA, the CDR3 is TGTGCCATCAGTGGTGTCGGGGGGAACACTGAAGCTTTCTTT.

In its sample, this clonotype was seen many times. This chain joins TRBV2 and TRBJ2-1; D remains unclear. Trimming cost V 3 bases and J 10 bases, with 10 bases left between them. Germline loops: CDR1 SNHLY, CDR2 FYNNEI. This CDR3 has 12 amino acids. The CDR3 loop is CASSEYQSEQFF. Written as DNA, the CDR3 is TGTGCCAGCAGTGAGTATCAGTCGGAGCAGTTCTTC.

In its sample, this clonotype was seen many times. The CDR3 protein is CSARDSVSGLTDTQYF. CDR3 DNA sequence: TGCAGTGCTAGAGATTCAGTTAGCGGCCTCACAGATACGCAGTATTTT. The V gene is TRBV20-1, the J gene TRBJ2-3; weak D call: TRBD2 (6 bases). This CDR3 spans 16 amino acids. Deletions cut 0 bases from V and 2 bases from J, with 15 bases between. Germline lookup yields CDR1 DFQATT and CDR2 SNEGSKA (reference sequence).

This clonotype was seen a handful of times. The V and J genes are TRBV7-2 and TRBJ1-1; 7 bases fit TRBD1. Looked up from germline, CDR1 is SGHTA and CDR2 is FQGNSA. J lost 1 base, V lost 2 bases, and 4 bases had no gene match. This CDR3 is 15 amino acids long. CDR3 DNA: TGTGCCAGCAGCTTATACCGACAGGGGAACACTGAAGCTTTCTTT. Residues: CASSLYRQGNTEAFF.

The table lists this clonotype with many counts. This chain joins TRBV12-3 or TRBV12-4 and TRBJ1-2; D not resolved. The CDR3 sequence is 14 residues long. Deletions cut 3 bases from V and 0 bases from J, with 8 bases between. As DNA, the CDR3 is TGTGCCAGCAGTTTTCAGGTCTCTAACTATGGCTACACCTTC. Its protein product is CASSFQVSNYGYTF.

This clonotype came up many times. The chain uses TRBV12-3 or TRBV12-4 and TRBJ2-2; the D gene is possibly TRBD1 (6 bases). Trimming left V 0 bases short and J 5 bases short, with 13 bases between. This CDR3 comprises 16 residues. This CDR3 is CASSLAGQNKTGELFF. DNA of the CDR3: TGTGCCAGCAGTTTAGCTGGACAGAACAAAACCGGGGAGCTGTTTTTT.

At least ten counts were recorded for this clonotype. The gene calls are TRBV5-1 and TRBJ1-1; 11 bases align to TRBD1. V was clipped by 5 bases and J by 4 bases; unmatched bases: 7. The germline gives CDR1 SGHRS, CDR2 YFSETQ. CDR3 size: 15 residues. Here the CDR3 reads CASRDRGQSGTEAFF. For the CDR3, the DNA is TGCGCCAGCAGGGACAGGGGGCAATCGGGCACTGAAGCTTTCTTT.

This clonotype was seen at least ten times. The V and J genes are TRBV7-9 and TRBJ1-1; tentatively, D is TRBD1 (5 bases). There are 15 residues in the CDR3. Germline V gene lookup returns CDR1 SEHNR and CDR2 FQNEAQ (reference sequence). V shed 2 bases and J shed 1 base, with 11 bases lying between them. DNA of the CDR3: TGTGCCAGCAGCTTATCAACGACAGCGAACACTGAAGCTTTCTTT. It translates to CASSLSTTANTEAFF.

This clonotype was counted many times. This chain uses TRBV4-3 with TRBJ1-2; the D is unclear. The ends were cut back, 0 bases at V and 0 bases at J, with 8 bases in the middle. CDR3 length: 15 amino acids. Germline V gene data show CDR1 as LGHNA and CDR2 as YSLEER. The CDR3 loop reads CASSQDAGANYGYTF. As DNA, the CDR3 is TGCGCCAGCAGCCAAGACGCAGGAGCTAACTATGGCTACACCTTC.

This clonotype was recorded many times. This chain connects TRBV12-3 or TRBV12-4 to TRBJ2-3; D unresolved. The CDR3 extends over 15 amino acids. Trimming pared 3 bases from V and 1 base from J, leaving 11 bases between. Here the CDR3 reads CASSFISLGTDTQYF. DNA of the CDR3: TGTGCCAGCAGTTTTATCTCCCTTGGCACAGATACGCAGTATTTT.

This clonotype was recorded a few times. The CDR3 protein is CASSFRDTEYQPQHF. The CDR3 DNA is TGTGCCAGCAGCTTCCGGGACACCGAATATCAGCCCCAGCATTTT. This chain connects TRBV7-9 to TRBJ1-5; tentative D call: TRBD1 (6 bases). Germline CDR1 reads SEHNR; CDR2 reads FQNEAQ (reference sequence). Trimming took 3 bases from V and 5 from J, leaving 14 bases between them. The CDR3 extends over 15 amino acids.

This clonotype was observed at least ten times. The V gene is TRBV6-5, the J gene TRBJ1-5; perhaps TRBD1 as D (6 bases). Trimming pared 7 bases from V and 10 bases from J, leaving 14 bases between. There are 12 residues in the CDR3. Germline CDR1 and CDR2: MNHEY and SVGAGI. The CDR3 reads CASKGGDDPQHF. The DNA for the CDR3 is TGTGCCAGCAAAGGGGGAGACGATCCCCAGCATTTT.